What follows is one TCR beta chain and its context. The sample originates from a study of blood T cell repertoires in COVID-19. Clones were sequenced by immunoSEQ multiplex PCR, and TCRdb holds only the in-frame ones, with some missing. The sample lists approximately 63,000 clones, 91% occurring once. This clonotype was obtained from a human donor in a cohort sampled during active COVID-19. Sequenced material: peripheral blood.

CDR3 in DNA: TGTGCCAGCAGTTATGACAGGGCGAACGAGCAGTACTTC. This translates into CASSYDRANEQYF. The chain uses TRBV27 and TRBJ2-7; 7 bases agree with TRBD1. This CDR3 comprises 13 residues. Germline lookup yields CDR1 MNHEY and CDR2 SMNVEV (reference sequence). With 4 bases clipped from V and 5 bases from J, the junction kept 5 bases outside the gene matches.